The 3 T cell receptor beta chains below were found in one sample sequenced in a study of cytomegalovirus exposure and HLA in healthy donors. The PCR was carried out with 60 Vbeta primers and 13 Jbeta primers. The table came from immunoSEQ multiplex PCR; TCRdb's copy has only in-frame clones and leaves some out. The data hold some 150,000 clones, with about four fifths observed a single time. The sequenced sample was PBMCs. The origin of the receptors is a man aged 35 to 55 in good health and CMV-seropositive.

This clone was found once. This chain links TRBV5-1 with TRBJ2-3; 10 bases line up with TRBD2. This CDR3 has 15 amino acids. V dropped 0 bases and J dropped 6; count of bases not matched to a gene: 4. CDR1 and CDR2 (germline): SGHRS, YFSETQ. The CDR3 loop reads CASSLEASGSDTQYF. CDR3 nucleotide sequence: TGCGCCAGCAGCTTGGAGGCTAGCGGGAGCGATACGCAGTATTTT.

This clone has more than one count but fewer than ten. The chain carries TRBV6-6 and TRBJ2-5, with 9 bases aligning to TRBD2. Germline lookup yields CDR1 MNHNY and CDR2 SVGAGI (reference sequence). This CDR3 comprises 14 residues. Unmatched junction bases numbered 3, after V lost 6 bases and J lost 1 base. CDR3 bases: TGTGCCAGCAGAGTACTAGCGGGCCAAGAGACCCAGTACTTC. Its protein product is CASRVLAGQETQYF.

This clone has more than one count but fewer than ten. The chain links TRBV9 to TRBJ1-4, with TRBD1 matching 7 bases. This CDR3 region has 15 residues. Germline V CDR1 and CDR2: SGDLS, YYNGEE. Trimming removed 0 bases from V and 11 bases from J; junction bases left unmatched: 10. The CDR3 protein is CASSVDIDRAAKLFF. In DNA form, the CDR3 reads TGTGCCAGCAGCGTAGACATAGACAGGGCTGCGAAACTGTTTTTT.